The subject of this entry is one TCR beta chain. The sample is drawn from a study of blood T cell repertoires in COVID-19. Overall study: The analysed material was cDNA or gDNA that came from T cells, B-cell-depleted T cells, or PBMCs.

The recovered donors of Cohort 3 showed two negative PCRs, clearance, or symptom resolution. Using immunoSEQ multiplex PCR, the repertoire was profiled, and TCRdb retains in-frame clones only, with some absent. In the table there are under 200,000 clones, over 70% of which are singletons. Trimming shortened V by 1 base and J by 3 bases, and 7 bases separated the two germline ends. This CDR3 has 14 residues. Germline V gene lookup returns CDR1 SGHRS and CDR2 YFSETQ. The TCR was taken from a woman in her fifties or sixties who had recovered from COVID-19. The sample consisted of PBMCs or T cells enriched from blood (not recorded which). The genes are TRBV5-1 and TRBJ2-2; D perhaps matches TRBD1 (5 bases). The CDR3 DNA reads TGCGCCAGCAGCTTGATAGGGGACACCGGGGAGCTGTTTTTT. This translates into CASSLIGDTGELFF.